One sample yielded the 20 T cell receptor beta chains listed below, sequenced in a study of T cells in Graves' hyperthyroidism and ophthalmopathy. RNA transcripts gave rise to amplified TCR beta CDR3 regions. The HTBI set primed first-round TCR CDR3 RT-PCR. TCRdb processed the multiplex PCR reads anew with MiXCR; each CDR3 protein has one entry. Altogether approximately 690,000 distinct CDR3 sequences are present, roughly 20% being singletons, with the ten largest covering under 35%. The sequenced sample was blood. Receptor source: a young man with Graves' ophthalmopathy.

About this clonotype itself: A much larger clone sits a single nucleotide away, making a read error possible. V gene TRBV30 combines with J gene TRBJ1-5, with D unclear. The CDR3 has 12 residues. Per germline, CDR1 GTSNPN and CDR2 SVGIG (reference sequence). The CDR3 is CAWSVLAQPRHF. The DNA for the CDR3 is TGTGCCTGGAGTGTACTGGCCCAGCCCCGGCATTTT.

This clonotype was recorded many times. This chain uses TRBV11-2 with TRBJ2-5; the D gene is possibly TRBD2 (7 bases). CDR1 is SGHAT and CDR2 is FQNNGV in the germline V gene. Trimming stripped 6 bases from V and 3 bases from J, with 14 bases between. This CDR3 spans 14 amino acids. CDR3 bases: TGTGCCAGCAGGGTTCGAGGGGGGGAAGAGACCCAGTACTTC. This gives the protein CASRVRGGEETQYF.

This clonotype has just a few counts. This chain uses TRBV6-1 with TRBJ2-7; 8 bases fit TRBD2. With V trimmed by 8 bases and J by 3 bases, 6 bases remained unmatched. Germline lookup yields CDR1 MNHNS and CDR2 SASEGT. The CDR3 is made up of 13 amino acids. CDR3 loop: CASGGLAGYEQYF. The DNA of the CDR3 is TGTGCCAGCGGAGGACTAGCCGGCTACGAGCAGTACTTC.

This chain uses TRBV27 with TRBJ2-3; 12 bases match TRBD2. V was clipped by 5 bases and J by 3 bases; unmatched bases: 9. This CDR3 comprises 17 residues. Germline assignment: CDR1 MNHEY and CDR2 SMNVEV (reference sequence). For the CDR3, the DNA is TGTGCCAGCAGTCCACGGACTAGCGGGATGGAGACAGATACGCAGTATTTT. Protein product: CASSPRTSGMETDTQYF.

This clonotype came up a few times. V gene TRBV24-1 combines with J gene TRBJ1-1; D remains unclear. The CDR3 has 13 residues. Germline loops: CDR1 KGHDR, CDR2 SFDVKD. The V and J ends lost 7 bases and 1 base respectively, with 9 bases between them. The CDR3 here is CATRPPGNTEAFF. CDR3 in DNA: TGTGCCACCAGGCCCCCAGGGAACACTGAAGCTTTCTTT.

V and J are TRBV7-9 and TRBJ2-5, with 9 nucleotides matching TRBD1. Trimming cost V 3 bases and J 5 bases; bases outside gene matches: 10. Germline V gene lookup returns CDR1 SEHNR and CDR2 FQNEAQ (reference sequence). The CDR3 length is 16 residues. In DNA, the CDR3 is TGTGCCAGCAGCTTGGACGGACAGGGGATGAGGGAGACCCAGTACTTC. The encoded protein is CASSLDGQGMRETQYF.

This clonotype was detected a few times. This chain uses TRBV25-1 with TRBJ2-7; D is ambiguous. CDR1 and CDR2 from the germline V gene are MGHDK and SYGVNS. V lost 2 bases and J lost 8, with 7 bases in between. CDR3 length: 11 residues. The chain's CDR3 is CASSEERKQYF. CDR3 in DNA: TGTGCCAGCAGTGAAGAGAGGAAGCAGTACTTC.

This clonotype was recorded many times. The rearrangement links TRBV7-3 to TRBJ2-6; the D gene is possibly TRBD1 (6 bases). CDR1 and CDR2 (germline): SGHTA, FQGTGA. V was cut by 1 base and J by 2 bases, with 9 bases left in between. The CDR3 extends over 16 amino acids. Written as DNA, the CDR3 is TGTGCCAGCAGCTTAATAGGGGGAACTGGGGCCAACGTCCTGACTTTC. It is translated as CASSLIGGTGANVLTF.

This chain uses TRBV7-2 with TRBJ2-1, with unresolved D. Germline loops: CDR1 SGHTA, CDR2 FQGNSA. V was cut by 3 bases and J by 4 bases, with 13 bases left in between. This CDR3 has 15 residues. The CDR3 here is CASSLGLGDYNEQFF. The CDR3, as DNA: TGTGCCAGCAGCTTGGGATTAGGAGATTACAATGAGCAGTTCTTC. The full variable domain, completed using reference TRBV7-2 and TRBJ2-1, is GAGVSQSPSNKVTEKGKDVELRCDPISGHTALYWYRQSLGQGLEFLIYFQGNSAPDKSGLPSDRFSAERTGGSVSTLTIQRTQQEDSAVYLCASSLGLGDYNEQFFGPGTRLTVL.

This clonotype came up a few times. The CDR3 sequence is CASSISVINQPQHF. CDR3 bases: TGTGCCAGTAGTATCAGCGTAATCAATCAGCCCCAGCATTTT. The chain recombines TRBV19 with TRBJ1-5; D uncertain. Germline V gene lookup returns CDR1 LNHDA and CDR2 SQIVND (reference sequence). Trimming shortened V by 3 bases and J by 3 bases, and 9 bases separated the two germline ends. This CDR3 has 14 amino acids.

About this clonotype: A read error is possible here, since a much larger clone lies one base away. The gene calls are TRBV5-1 and TRBJ2-1; D is possibly TRBD1 (6 bases). CDR3 length: 16 residues. The V gene's germline CDR1 is SGHRS and CDR2 YFSETQ. V lost 1 base, J lost 8 bases, and 19 bases lay in between. In nucleotides, the CDR3 is TGCGCCAGCAGCTTGAAGGGGGAGCCAGCGTACGATGAGCAGTTCTTC. The encoded protein is CASSLKGEPAYDEQFF.

The rearrangement joins TRBV11-2 to TRBJ2-5; TRBD2 agrees at 9 bases. This CDR3 region has 15 residues. Per the germline V gene, CDR1 is SGHAT and CDR2 is FQNNGV. The junction had 10 bases not matched to a gene; V was cut back by 6 bases and J by 5 bases. Here the CDR3 reads CASSFVAGDGETQYF. The CDR3 bases are TGTGCCAGCAGTTTTGTAGCGGGAGACGGTGAGACCCAGTACTTC. Complete variable domain (other parts from reference TRBV11-2 and TRBJ2-5): EAGVAQSPRYKIIEKRQSVAFWCNPISGHATLYWYQQILGQGPKLLIQFQNNGVVDDSQLPKDRFSAERLKGVDSTLKIQPAKLEDSAVYLCASSFVAGDGETQYFGPGTRLLVL.

In the case of this clonotype: With a much larger clone just one base away, this may be a read error. For the CDR3, the DNA is TGTGCCAGCAGCTCCATGGGGCTCACTGAAGCTCTCTTT. Its translation is CASSSMGLTEALF. The rearrangement joins TRBV7-2 to TRBJ1-1; D may be TRBD1 (5 bases). CDR1 and CDR2 from the germline V gene are SGHTA and FQGNSA. The CDR3 is 13 residues long.

V usage is TRBV9 and J usage is TRBJ2-1; a weak D match, TRBD2 (6 bases). This CDR3 spans 17 amino acids. From germline, CDR1 is SGDLS and CDR2 YYNGEE. Trimming shortened V by 3 bases and J by 0 bases, and 16 bases separated the two germline ends. Here the CDR3 reads CASSATRVPSSYNEQFF. For the CDR3, the DNA is TGTGCCAGCAGCGCGACTAGGGTCCCTAGCTCCTACAATGAGCAGTTCTTC.

This clonotype was counted between two and nine times. This chain connects TRBV27 to TRBJ2-7; the D is unclear. This CDR3 has 12 residues. CDR1 is MNHEY and CDR2 is SMNVEV in the germline V gene (reference sequence). V shed 5 bases and J shed 3 bases, with 8 bases lying between them. For the CDR3, the DNA is TGTGCCAGCAGTCCGAATGTCTACGAGCAGTACTTC. The encoded protein is CASSPNVYEQYF.

V and J are TRBV15 and TRBJ2-4; a weak D match, TRBD1 (6 bases). The CDR3 is 18 residues long. Trimming pared 5 bases from V and 0 bases from J, leaving 20 bases between. The germline gives CDR1 LNHNV, CDR2 YYDKDF (reference sequence). Here the CDR3 reads CATSSWRGQSLAKNIQYF. For the CDR3, the DNA is TGTGCCACCAGCTCCTGGAGAGGACAGTCGCTAGCCAAAAACATTCAGTACTTC.

The chain couples TRBV12-3 or TRBV12-4 to TRBJ2-1; TRBD2 matches 7 bases. J was trimmed by 13 bases and V by 3 bases; bases with no gene match: 12. The CDR3 totals 14 residues. In DNA form, the CDR3 reads TGTGCCAGCAGTTTGTCAAGCGGGGTAGAGACCCAGTTCTTC. It translates to CASSLSSGVETQFF.

The J gene is TRBJ1-2, the V gene TRBV3-1, with TRBD1 as a possible D gene (6 bases). Germline V gene lookup returns CDR1 LGHDT and CDR2 YNNKEL (reference sequence). This CDR3 spans 13 amino acids. V lost 2 bases to trimming and J lost 7 bases, with 11 bases between them. The DNA of the CDR3 is TGTGCCAGCAGCCAATCACAGGGAACTGGCTACACCTTC. Protein product: CASSQSQGTGYTF.

The rearrangement uses TRBV30 and TRBJ1-6; TRBD1 agrees at 11 bases. This CDR3 comprises 17 residues. J was trimmed by 6 bases and V by 0 bases; bases with no gene match: 7. The germline V gene encodes CDR1 GTSNPN and CDR2 SVGIG (reference sequence). CDR3 bases: TGTGCCTGGAGTGTCGGGACAGGGGGTGCAAGTAATTCACCCCTCCACTTT. Protein sequence: CAWSVGTGGASNSPLHF.

The V and J genes are TRBV20-1 and TRBJ2-1; D possibly corresponds to TRBD2 (6 bases). The germline V gene has CDR1 DFQATT and CDR2 SNEGSKA (reference sequence). This CDR3 comprises 16 residues. The V and J ends lost 3 bases and 2 bases respectively, with 17 bases between them. This CDR3 reads CSAREYGRVTYNEQFF. CDR3 DNA sequence: TGCAGTGCTAGGGAGTACGGGAGAGTAACCTACAATGAGCAGTTCTTC.